The clone carrying this TCR beta chain was picked up a small number of times. The antigen remains undetermined. This CDR3 is built from 15 residues. V lost 8 bases and J lost 3; bases outside the gene matches: 7. Germline V CDR1 and CDR2: MNHNY, SVGAGI (reference sequence). Attachment of unique molecular identifiers was made to individual cDNA molecules. MiXCR, applied by TCRdb to the 5' RACE reads, yields one record per CDR3 protein. The sample includes tens of thousands of distinct CDR3 sequences, around 7% seen only once; the top ten take about 4%. This record comes from a study of early T cells in non-severe SARS-CoV-2 infection. Across the study: Chains stayed unpaired after sequencing of bulk RNA from unsorted whole blood. Overall study results and limits: VDJdb matching, biased toward anti-spike CD8 responses, missed private and CD4 specificities.

The V call is TRBV6-6, the J call TRBJ2-1; TRBD1 matches 10 bases. Sequenced sample: whole blood. This sequence originates from an adult who was a healthcare worker with PCR-confirmed SARS-CoV-2 infection or an uninfected control (not recorded which). CDR3 sequence reads: CASGTGTGVYNEQFF. Here the CDR3 DNA reads TGTGCCAGCGGGACCGGGACAGGGGTCTACAATGAGCAGTTCTTC.